The 29 T cell receptor beta chains in this list originate from one sample, sequenced in a study of blood T cell repertoires in COVID-19. Sequencing used immunoSEQ multiplex PCR; TCRdb keeps in-frame clones, though not all of them. The data contain about 210,000 clones, around 88% of them singletons. Sequencing was done on a sample of PBMCs or T cells enriched from blood (not recorded which). The source is a woman in her 40s with acute COVID-19.

The V gene is TRBV7-2, the J gene TRBJ1-6; TRBD1 aligns across 7 bases. This CDR3 has 13 amino acids. Unmatched junction bases numbered 4, after V lost 6 bases and J lost 8 bases. Germline CDR1 SGHTA, CDR2 FQGNSA. CDR3 residues: CASRGTDYSPLHF. For the CDR3, the DNA is TGTGCCAGCAGAGGGACAGATTATTCACCCCTCCACTTT.

The J gene is TRBJ2-2, the V gene TRBV5-1, with TRBD2 matching over 13 bases. The germline V gene has CDR1 SGHRS and CDR2 YFSETQ. The CDR3 covers 18 residues. Trimming at V came to 1 base and at J to 0 bases, leaving 3 bases not matched to a gene. CDR3 in DNA: TGCGCCAGCAGCTTGAGACTAGCGGGGGGCACGAACACCGGGGAGCTGTTTTTT. This sequence encodes CASSLRLAGGTNTGELFF.

This chain links TRBV2 with TRBJ2-7; D gene uncertain. The CDR3 runs 13 residues. V gave up 7 bases and J gave up 2 bases, with 12 bases separating them. Germline V CDR1 and CDR2: SNHLY, FYNNEI. The DNA for the CDR3 is TGTGCCAGCAAATTGAAGCATACCTACGAGCAGTACTTC. Protein product: CASKLKHTYEQYF.

CDR3: CASSHWGVVETQYF. The CDR3 nucleotides are TGTGCCAGCAGCCACTGGGGGGTTGTGGAGACCCAGTACTTC. The chain recombines TRBV7-9 with TRBJ2-5; a weak D match, TRBD2 (6 bases). This CDR3 comprises 14 residues. Trimming took 5 bases from V and 5 from J, leaving 15 bases between them. Germline loops: CDR1 SEHNR, CDR2 FQNEAQ (reference sequence).

V usage is TRBV19 and J usage is TRBJ1-5; D perhaps matches TRBD1 (5 bases). The CDR3 runs 14 residues. The V and J ends lost 7 bases and 3 bases respectively, with 13 bases between them. The germline V gene encodes CDR1 LNHDA and CDR2 SQIVND (reference sequence). The CDR3 DNA reads TGTGCCAGTAACCTGGGACTGCTCAATCAGCCCCAGCATTTT. As protein: CASNLGLLNQPQHF.

This rearrangement joins TRBV9 to TRBJ2-1; the match to TRBD2 covers 8 bases. This CDR3 region has 16 residues. V trimming: 4 bases; J trimming: 4 bases; junction bases outside the gene matches: 10. Per the germline V gene, CDR1 is SGDLS and CDR2 is YYNGEE. The CDR3 is CASSLSTGGLYNEQFF. CDR3 DNA: TGTGCCAGCAGCCTTAGTACGGGGGGGCTTTACAATGAGCAGTTCTTC.

The chain employs TRBV9 and TRBJ2-1; TRBD1 might be the D (6 bases). The CDR3 has 15 residues. Trimming removed 0 bases from V and 7 bases from J, with 14 bases in between. Looked up from germline, CDR1 is SGDLS and CDR2 is YYNGEE. The CDR3 DNA is TGTGCCAGCAGCGTAGGGGGGCTGGGGTCTAATGAGCAGTTCTTC. Protein: CASSVGGLGSNEQFF.

A few counts support this clone. V is TRBV2 and J is TRBJ1-1; D unclear. Germline values: CDR1 SNHLY, CDR2 FYNNEI. The CDR3 runs to 14 residues. Trimming took off 2 bases at V and 6 bases at J, with 13 bases between the two ends. The CDR3 nucleotides read TGTGCCAGCAGTGAACGCTACTTGTCCCCTGAAGCTTTCTTT. The encoded protein is CASSERYLSPEAFF.

The chain couples TRBV5-1 to TRBJ1-1; D may be TRBD1 (5 bases). Germline CDR1 is SGHRS and CDR2 is YFSETQ. Trimming cost V 0 bases and J 6 bases, with 9 bases left between them. This CDR3 spans 13 amino acids. CDR3 residues: CASSLEGASEAFF. The CDR3 DNA sequence: TGCGCCAGCAGCTTGGAAGGGGCTTCTGAAGCTTTCTTT.

The chain employs TRBV10-3 and TRBJ1-4; 11 bases are shared with TRBD1. The V and J ends lost 10 bases and 7 bases, in that order; junction bases with no gene match: 8. Germline V gives CDR1 ENHRY, CDR2 SYGVKD. The CDR3 has 14 residues. CDR3 DNA sequence: TGTGCCACACTACAAGGGACAGGGGGTGAAAAACTGTTTTTT. Translated: CATLQGTGGEKLFF.

V is TRBV27 and J is TRBJ2-6; D unresolved. There are 18 residues in the CDR3. Germline V gene data show CDR1 as MNHEY and CDR2 as SMNVEV (reference sequence). Trimming removed 5 bases from V and 2 bases from J, with 19 bases in between. CDR3 region: CASSPYSEWAPGANVLTF. The CDR3 nucleotides are TGTGCCAGCAGTCCCTACTCAGAGTGGGCCCCTGGGGCCAACGTCCTGACTTTC. Based on the CDR3 plus reference TRBV27 and TRBJ2-6, the full variable domain is EAQVTQNPRYLITVTGKKLTVTCSQNMNHEYMSWYRQDPGLGLRQIYYSMNVEVTDKGDVPEGYKVSRKEKRNFPLILESPSPNQTSLYFCASSPYSEWAPGANVLTFGAGSRLTVL.

The chain couples TRBV6-5 to TRBJ1-2; D remains ambiguous. This CDR3 has 13 amino acids. Trimming pared 6 bases from V and 5 bases from J, leaving 13 bases between. CDR1 and CDR2 (germline): MNHEY, SVGAGI. For the CDR3, the DNA is TGTGCCAGCAGCCCGGGAGTCCTGTATGGCTACACCTTC. Its translation is CASSPGVLYGYTF.

The rearrangement joins TRBV29-1 to TRBJ1-1; D might be TRBD1 (5 bases). With 3 bases removed from V and 3 bases from J, the gap between germline ends came to 20 bases. There are 16 residues in the CDR3. Germline CDR1 reads SQVTM; CDR2 reads ANQGSEA. CDR3 region: CSVEVLRGIWDTEAFF. The CDR3, as DNA: TGCAGCGTTGAGGTCCTCCGGGGGATATGGGACACTGAAGCTTTCTTT.

V is TRBV7-2 and J is TRBJ1-2; 9 nucleotides line up with TRBD1. Trimming removed 2 bases from V and 4 bases from J; junction bases left unmatched: 5. Germline V CDR1 and CDR2: SGHTA, FQGNSA. The CDR3 sequence is 15 residues long. The CDR3 spells CASSLSRDRVYGYTF. DNA for the CDR3: TGTGCCAGCAGCTTATCCCGGGACAGGGTCTATGGCTACACCTTC. The complete variable domain, with remaining parts taken from reference TRBV7-2 and TRBJ1-2, reads GAGVSQSPSNKVTEKGKDVELRCDPISGHTALYWYRQSLGQGLEFLIYFQGNSAPDKSGLPSDRFSAERTGGSVSTLTIQRTQQEDSAVYLCASSLSRDRVYGYTFGSGTRLTVV.

The chain carries TRBV4-3 and TRBJ1-5, with D tentatively TRBD1 (6 bases). With 1 base removed from V and 4 bases from J, the gap between germline ends came to 17 bases. Germline CDR1 is LGHNA and CDR2 is YSLEER. The CDR3 consists of 17 residues. CDR3 sequence reads: CASSQVSTGTKNQPQHF. CDR3 nucleotides: TGCGCCAGCAGCCAAGTCTCCACCGGGACAAAAAATCAGCCCCAGCATTTT.

This clone has only one observation. This chain links TRBV11-3 with TRBJ2-7; 13 bases line up with TRBD2. The CDR3 totals 16 residues. V shed 5 bases, J shed 4 bases, and the junction held 8 bases outside the gene matches. Germline CDR1 reads SGHNT; CDR2 reads YENEEA. The CDR3 DNA reads as TGTGCCAGCAGCCCTTCCGGGACTAGCGGGATATACGAGCAGTACGTC. This codes for CASSPSGTSGIYEQYV.

The genes are TRBV5-1 and TRBJ1-2; D is possibly TRBD1 (5 bases). The CDR3 length is 12 residues. V dropped 4 bases and J dropped 8 bases, with 12 bases sitting between them. Germline CDR1 is SGHRS and CDR2 is YFSETQ. The CDR3 protein is CASSPTGIGYTF. CDR3 DNA sequence: TGCGCCAGCAGCCCCACAGGTATAGGCTACACCTTC.

The rearrangement joins TRBV30 to TRBJ1-2, with 9 bases fitting TRBD1. CDR1 is GTSNPN, CDR2 SVGIG, per germline (reference sequence). CDR3 length: 15 amino acids. The trim removed 2 bases at V and 7 bases at J, leaving 11 bases unmatched. CDR3 loop: CAWSLGPGQGVGYTF. In DNA form, the CDR3 reads TGTGCCTGGAGTCTGGGCCCGGGACAGGGTGTTGGCTACACCTTC.

The gene calls are TRBV7-9 and TRBJ1-2; 8 nucleotides match TRBD1. Unmatched junction bases numbered 8, after V lost 3 bases and J lost 2 bases. Germline V gene lookup returns CDR1 SEHNR and CDR2 FQNEAQ (reference sequence). The CDR3 is made up of 16 amino acids. The CDR3, as DNA: TGTGCCAGCAGCTTCACCGACAGGGGAAGGAACTATGGCTACACCTTC. Its translation: CASSFTDRGRNYGYTF.

The V gene is TRBV30, the J gene TRBJ1-5; D is undetermined. The CDR3 sequence is 12 residues long. The V end was cut by 0 bases, the J end by 5 bases, with 5 bases between. Germline values: CDR1 GTSNPN, CDR2 SVGIG (reference sequence). CDR3: CAWSVEDQPQHF. The CDR3 DNA reads as TGTGCCTGGAGTGTTGAGGATCAGCCCCAGCATTTT.

This chain joins TRBV28 and TRBJ2-5; perhaps TRBD2 as D (5 bases). The CDR3 runs 12 residues. V lost 8 bases and J lost 2, with 9 bases in between. CDR1 is MDHEN, CDR2 SYDVKM, per germline. CDR3 amino acids: CASRGVQETQYF. CDR3 in DNA: TGTGCCAGCCGGGGAGTGCAAGAGACCCAGTACTTC.

The chain joins TRBV6-5 to TRBJ1-2; tentative D call: TRBD1 (6 bases). V lost 6 bases and J lost 8, with 19 bases in between. Germline assignment: CDR1 MNHEY and CDR2 SVGAGI. The CDR3 runs 14 residues. The CDR3 protein is CASSALQGTIGYTF. The CDR3 nucleotides are TGTGCCAGCAGCGCCCTACAGGGAACTATCGGCTACACCTTC.

The rearrangement links TRBV4-2 to TRBJ1-4; 9 nucleotides align to TRBD1. J was trimmed by 8 bases and V by 1 base; bases with no gene match: 5. This CDR3 is 15 amino acids long. Germline assignment: CDR1 LGHNA and CDR2 YNFKEQ. As DNA, the CDR3 is TGTGCCAGCAGCCAAGCGGACAGGGGCAACGAAAAACTGTTTTTT. Protein: CASSQADRGNEKLFF.

The genes are TRBV25-1 and TRBJ2-1, with D uncertain. Trimming took off 1 base at V and 4 bases at J, with 2 bases between the two ends. The CDR3 runs 12 residues. Germline CDR1 reads MGHDK; CDR2 reads SYGVNS. The CDR3 DNA follows: TGTGCCAGCAGTGAATCTTACAATGAGCAGTTCTTC. Translated: CASSESYNEQFF.

The rearrangement links TRBV19 to TRBJ1-5; 9 positions agree with TRBD1. Germline V gene lookup returns CDR1 LNHDA and CDR2 SQIVND (reference sequence). V lost 10 bases to trimming and J lost 4 bases; unmatched junction nucleotides: 11. The CDR3 length is 15 residues. The CDR3 DNA is TGTGCCACTAAGGCGGGGGACAGGGTAAATCAGCCCCAGCATTTT. Protein product: CATKAGDRVNQPQHF.

The rearrangement links TRBV5-1 to TRBJ2-7; 11 positions agree with TRBD2. CDR1 and CDR2 from the germline V gene are SGHRS and YFSETQ. CDR3 length: 16 residues. With V trimmed by 2 bases and J by 0 bases, 4 bases remained unmatched. The DNA for the CDR3 is TGCGCCAGCAGCTTTTTAGCGGGGGGGACCTCCTACGAGCAGTACTTC. This encodes CASSFLAGGTSYEQYF.

The genes are TRBV6-5 and TRBJ1-2; a weak D match, TRBD1 (5 bases). The germline V gene has CDR1 MNHEY and CDR2 SVGAGI. The length of the CDR3 is 12 residues. With 5 bases removed from V and 8 bases from J, the gap between germline ends came to 12 bases. The CDR3 sequence is CASSNQGRGYTF. The CDR3 coding sequence is TGTGCCAGCAGTAATCAGGGTAGAGGCTACACCTTC.

This chain joins TRBV10-3 and TRBJ1-5; D unclear. The germline V gene has CDR1 ENHRY and CDR2 SYGVKD. This CDR3 has 15 residues. The ends were cut back, 3 bases at V and 0 bases at J, with 9 bases in the middle. CDR3 coding DNA: TGTGCCATCAGTGAAGGAGGGTTTAGCAATCAGCCCCAGCATTTT. This translates into CAISEGGFSNQPQHF.

This chain links TRBV19 with TRBJ2-1; 7 bases line up with TRBD2. J gave up 5 bases and V 5 bases, and 6 bases lay outside the gene matches. CDR3 length: 14 amino acids. CDR1 is LNHDA and CDR2 is SQIVND in the germline V gene (reference sequence). The CDR3 is CASSPRDYDNEQFF. The CDR3 bases are TGTGCCAGTAGTCCTAGGGACTATGACAATGAGCAGTTCTTC.